Below, 28 T cell receptor beta chains from the same sample are listed, as sequenced in a study of patients and donors after allogeneic stem cell transplantation. MiXCR, run by TCRdb on the RT-PCR reads, gives a single entry per CDR3 protein. The sample holds hundreds of thousands of distinct CDR3 sequences; approximately 16% are singletons and the top ten take roughly 7.2%. The sample taken for sequencing was blood, either unsorted or a sorted T cell fraction (not recorded which). These receptors all come from a human donor who was either an allogeneic HSCT recipient or a stem cell or donor lymphocyte infusion donor (not recorded which). It is not recorded whose cells these are; they may come from a transplant donor.

The rearrangement joins TRBV9 to TRBJ1-1; D not certain. V was pared by 3 bases and J by 6 bases, with 12 bases between. Germline loops: CDR1 SGDLS, CDR2 YYNGEE. This CDR3 comprises 13 residues. DNA for the CDR3: TGTGCCAGCAGCGCTCCCCCAGGCCCTGAAGCTTTCTTT. It codes for CASSAPPGPEAFF.

The rearrangement links TRBV20-1 to TRBJ2-1, with 8 bases matching TRBD2. In germline, CDR1 is DFQATT, CDR2 SNEGSKA (reference sequence). This CDR3 spans 15 amino acids. Trimming removed 5 bases from V and 9 bases from J; junction bases left unmatched: 15. CDR3 sequence reads: CSAPEGSGILGEQFF. CDR3 in DNA: TGCAGTGCTCCCGAGGGTAGCGGGATCCTTGGTGAGCAGTTCTTC.

The chain employs TRBV20-1 and TRBJ2-7; 11 bases match TRBD1. In germline, CDR1 is DFQATT, CDR2 SNEGSKA (reference sequence). The length of the CDR3 is 13 residues. With 4 bases clipped from V and 6 bases from J, the junction kept 5 bases outside the gene matches. DNA of the CDR3: TGCAGTGCTAACCTGGGGACAGGGGGCGAGCAGTACTTC. Protein sequence: CSANLGTGGEQYF.

This clonotype was recorded once. The rearrangement links TRBV4-1 to TRBJ2-4; 7 bases are shared with TRBD2. V dropped 4 bases and J dropped 0; count of bases not matched to a gene: 12. The CDR3 runs 18 residues. Germline CDR1 and CDR2: MGHRA and YSYEKL. The CDR3 DNA is TGCGCCAGCAGCCCCTCCGGCGGGAGCCCCTTAGCCAAAAACATTCAGTACTTC. Its protein is CASSPSGGSPLAKNIQYF.

The V and J genes are TRBV3-1 and TRBJ1-1; tentatively, D is TRBD1 (6 bases). CDR1 is LGHDT and CDR2 is YNNKEL in the germline V gene (reference sequence). Trimming took 4 bases from V and 1 from J, leaving 10 bases between them. The CDR3 has 14 residues. The CDR3 nucleotides are TGTGCCAGCAGCCCGGGACACAGGAACACTGAAGCTTTCTTT. Amino acids: CASSPGHRNTEAFF.

This clonotype was detected a few times. The rearrangement joins TRBV5-1 to TRBJ2-5, with TRBD1 matching 8 bases. The V gene end was trimmed by 4 bases and the J gene end by 5 bases; junction bases not matched to a gene: 10. The CDR3 sequence is 15 residues long. Germline CDR1 and CDR2: SGHRS and YFSETQ. The DNA of the CDR3 is TGCGCCAGCAGCCTCGGGACAGGAGGTTCGGAGACCCAGTACTTC. It codes for CASSLGTGGSETQYF.

The chain has TRBV19 and TRBJ2-7; the match to TRBD1 covers 7 bases. The CDR3 runs 13 residues. Germline CDR1 LNHDA, CDR2 SQIVND (reference sequence). Germline trimming cut 3 bases from V and 1 base from J; bases unmatched to any gene: 0. CDR3 region: CASSMTGSYEQYF. CDR3 nucleotides: TGTGCCAGTAGTATGACAGGGTCCTACGAGCAGTACTTC.

This chain uses TRBV9 with TRBJ1-6, with D possibly matching TRBD1 (6 bases). Germline V gene lookup returns CDR1 SGDLS and CDR2 YYNGEE. Trimming shortened V by 0 bases and J by 0 bases, and 10 bases separated the two germline ends. The CDR3 runs to 17 residues. The CDR3 spells CASSVARGSSYNSPLHF. The CDR3 DNA is TGTGCCAGCAGCGTAGCAAGGGGGAGCTCCTATAATTCACCCCTCCACTTT.

This clonotype has ten or more counts. This chain joins TRBV12-3 or TRBV12-4 and TRBJ2-1; 12 bases agree with TRBD2. The CDR3 spans 15 residues. Unmatched junction bases numbered 8, after V lost 7 bases and J lost 7 bases. The CDR3 sequence: CASTLAGGPGNEQFF. Written as DNA, the CDR3 is TGTGCCAGCACCCTAGCGGGAGGGCCGGGGAATGAGCAGTTCTTC.

This clonotype was seen a few times. The V and J genes are TRBV30 and TRBJ2-2; 7 bases map to TRBD1. CDR1 GTSNPN and CDR2 SVGIG come from the germline V gene (reference sequence). The CDR3 has 12 amino acids. CDR3 loop: CARGPLFGELFF. As DNA, the CDR3 is TGTGCTAGGGGGCCCTTGTTTGGGGAGCTGTTTTTT.

This clonotype turned up a few times. The chain couples TRBV20-1 to TRBJ1-2; D is uncertain. Trimming took 3 bases from V and 4 from J, leaving 12 bases between them. In germline, CDR1 is DFQATT, CDR2 SNEGSKA (reference sequence). This CDR3 has 13 residues. CDR3: CSASSLGAYGYTF. DNA of the CDR3: TGCAGTGCTAGTAGTCTAGGCGCCTATGGCTACACCTTC.

This clonotype was seen more than once but under ten times. The chain links TRBV6-5 to TRBJ1-6; TRBD1 matches 9 bases. The CDR3 runs to 17 residues. V lost 4 bases, J lost 8 bases, and 12 bases stayed unmatched. Germline CDR1 MNHEY, CDR2 SVGAGI. CDR3 region: CASSFLLPGQGHSPLHF. The CDR3, as DNA: TGTGCCAGCAGTTTCCTTCTACCGGGACAGGGACATTCACCCCTCCACTTT.

The chain has TRBV27 and TRBJ2-3, with D unresolved. This CDR3 is built from 15 residues. V was pared by 7 bases and J by 0 bases, with 14 bases between. Germline V gene lookup returns CDR1 MNHEY and CDR2 SMNVEV (reference sequence). In DNA, the CDR3 is TGTGCCAGCACCCGGTTAGCTTTTAGCACAGATACGCAGTATTTT. This translates into CASTRLAFSTDTQYF.

This clonotype has more than one count but fewer than ten. The chain has TRBV12-5 and TRBJ2-1; a possible D gene is TRBD2 (5 bases). This CDR3 contains 14 residues. CDR1 is LGHNT, CDR2 FRNRAP, per germline. Trimming left V 10 bases short and J 7 bases short, with 20 bases between. The CDR3 DNA reads as TGTGCTACCTTAGACGAGGGCTGGTGGAATGAGCAGTTCTTC. Translation gives CATLDEGWWNEQFF.

The J gene is TRBJ1-4, the V gene TRBV5-1; 9 nucleotides line up with TRBD1. The V gene's germline CDR1 is SGHRS and CDR2 YFSETQ. The CDR3 is 17 amino acids. The trim removed 4 bases at V and 0 bases at J, leaving 7 bases unmatched. The CDR3 loop reads CASSGGQGLATNEKLFF. The CDR3 coding sequence is TGCGCCAGCAGCGGCGGACAGGGGCTTGCAACTAATGAAAAACTGTTTTTT.

This clonotype was detected ten times or more. The chain carries TRBV14 and TRBJ2-1; a weak D match, TRBD1 (6 bases). Germline lookup yields CDR1 SGHDN and CDR2 FVKESK. Trimming removed 3 bases at V and 0 bases at J, with 15 bases between. The CDR3 covers 17 residues. CDR3 region: CASSQSRGPLSYNEQFF. In DNA form, the CDR3 reads TGTGCCAGCAGCCAGTCCAGGGGCCCCCTCTCCTACAATGAGCAGTTCTTC.

This clonotype has only a few counts. The chain employs TRBV20-1 and TRBJ1-1, with D possibly matching TRBD1 (6 bases). V was cut by 3 bases and J by 0 bases, with 11 bases left in between. The germline gives CDR1 DFQATT, CDR2 SNEGSKA (reference sequence). The CDR3 is made up of 14 amino acids. The CDR3 coding sequence is TGCAGTGCTAGCTCAGGGGACTTGAACACTGAAGCTTTCTTT. This codes for CSASSGDLNTEAFF.

CDR3 region: CASSVDGGSSYEQYF. The DNA for the CDR3 is TGTGCCAGCAGCGTAGACGGGGGCAGCTCCTACGAGCAGTACTTC. The chain links TRBV9 to TRBJ2-7; D may match TRBD1 or TRBD2 (6 bases each). The CDR3 is 15 residues long. Germline lookup yields CDR1 SGDLS and CDR2 YYNGEE. V lost 0 bases and J lost 0, with 10 bases in between.

This chain uses TRBV7-2 with TRBJ2-3, with D hard to call. Trimming left V 4 bases short and J 11 bases short, with 22 bases between. CDR3 length: 15 amino acids. Germline CDR1 is SGHTA and CDR2 is FQGNSA. CDR3 DNA sequence: TGTGCCAGCAGCTCACGTCCCAGACGACATTCTGAGCAGTATTTT. Residues: CASSSRPRRHSEQYF.

This clonotype was detected only a few times. Just one base apart from a much larger clone, this may be a read error. The chain joins TRBV29-1 to TRBJ2-1; perhaps TRBD2 as D (6 bases). Deletions cut 3 bases from V and 8 bases from J, with 11 bases between. Germline V gene data show CDR1 as SQVTM and CDR2 as ANQGSEA. The CDR3 extends over 12 amino acids. The CDR3 sequence is CSVDLVADEQFF. CDR3 DNA sequence: TGCAGCGTTGACCTTGTAGCGGATGAGCAGTTCTTC.

This sequence joins TRBV7-3 and TRBJ2-1, with 10 bases that match TRBD2. The V gene end was trimmed by 2 bases and the J gene end by 6 bases; junction bases not matched to a gene: 4. This CDR3 spans 15 amino acids. CDR1 SGHTA and CDR2 FQGTGA come from the germline V gene. The CDR3 here is CASSLASGGSNEQFF. CDR3 DNA sequence: TGTGCCAGCAGCTTAGCTAGCGGGGGTTCCAATGAGCAGTTCTTC.

Ten or more counts support this clonotype. This chain links TRBV29-1 with TRBJ2-5, with TRBD2 identical over 7 bases. CDR1 and CDR2 (germline): SQVTM, ANQGSEA. The J segment lost 4 bases and the V segment lost 4 bases, leaving 9 bases of the junction unmatched. CDR3 length: 14 amino acids. The chain's CDR3 is CSVGPTSSGETQYF. CDR3 nucleotides: TGCAGCGTTGGTCCGACTAGCTCAGGAGAGACCCAGTACTTC.

The CDR3 sequence: CSARNLPGTWKRTQYF. CDR3 DNA: TGCAGTGCTAGAAACTTACCCGGGACTTGGAAGAGAACCCAGTACTTC. The chain combines TRBV20-1 with TRBJ2-5; perhaps TRBD2 as D (6 bases). Per the germline V gene, CDR1 is DFQATT and CDR2 is SNEGSKA (reference sequence). Between the trimmed V and J ends, which lost 2 bases and 8 bases, there was a span of 24 bases. The CDR3 loop spans 16 amino acids.

In its sample, this clonotype was seen a few times. This chain connects TRBV27 to TRBJ2-3; possibly TRBD2 for D (5 bases). This CDR3 comprises 14 residues. Germline CDR1 and CDR2: MNHEY and SMNVEV (reference sequence). V was clipped by 3 bases and J by 4 bases, with 11 bases between them. The CDR3 sequence: CASSFHCSADTQYF. In DNA form, the CDR3 reads TGTGCCAGCAGTTTTCACTGTAGCGCAGATACGCAGTATTTT.

This clonotype was seen a handful of times. The rearrangement links TRBV7-7 to TRBJ2-1, with D possibly matching TRBD2 (5 bases). The CDR3 runs 15 residues. Germline assignment: CDR1 SSHAT and CDR2 FNYEAQ (reference sequence). The V and J ends lost 4 bases and 4 bases respectively, with 14 bases between them. DNA of the CDR3: TGTGCCAGCAGCTACGGGGATGGGCCTTACAATGAGCAGTTCTTC. It encodes CASSYGDGPYNEQFF.

The chain's CDR3 is CASSEKPEGYGYTF. The CDR3 nucleotides are TGTGCCAGCAGTGAAAAACCCGAGGGCTATGGCTACACCTTC. The rearrangement links TRBV2 to TRBJ1-2, with unresolved D. CDR1 is SNHLY and CDR2 is FYNNEI in the germline V gene. The length of the CDR3 is 14 residues. Trimming stripped 2 bases from V and 4 bases from J, with 11 bases between.

This clonotype occurred once. The V gene is TRBV12-5, the J gene TRBJ1-6; D is perhaps TRBD1 (6 bases). The germline CDR1 and CDR2 sequences are LGHNT and FRNRAP. This CDR3 comprises 13 residues. V dropped 5 bases and J dropped 10 bases, with 12 bases sitting between them. In DNA, the CDR3 is TGTGCTAGTGGTCCACAGAGGGGGTCACCCCTCCACTTT. It codes for CASGPQRGSPLHF.

This clonotype was detected many times. This chain joins TRBV7-6 and TRBJ1-1; 7 bases fit TRBD1. Germline V gene sequence: CDR1 SGHVS, CDR2 FNYEAQ. This CDR3 comprises 14 residues. V gave up 5 bases and J gave up 0 bases; unmatched junction bases: 3. CDR3 coding DNA: TGTGCCAGCAGCCCAGGACAGGTGAACACTGAAGCTTTCTTT. Residues: CASSPGQVNTEAFF.